These 27 T cell receptor beta chains were all obtained from the same sample, sequenced in a study of CD8+ T cells in alopecia areata. Sequencing used cDNA as its template, made by extracting RNA and reverse transcribing it. The protocol was immunoSEQ multiplex PCR, while the TCRdb copy is restricted to in-frame clones and leaves out a portion. The table includes 200,000 to 250,000 clones, 50% to 70% detected once. This specimen was CD4+ T cells sorted from blood, taken at week 0. The receptors stem from a human donor with alopecia areata.

V gene TRBV19 combines with J gene TRBJ2-6; D possibly uses TRBD1 or TRBD2 (5 bases each). Trimming removed 5 bases at V and 2 bases at J, with 22 bases between. The CDR3 contains 19 residues. Per the germline V gene, CDR1 is LNHDA and CDR2 is SQIVND (reference sequence). This CDR3 is CASSWESARESPGANVLTF. The CDR3 coding sequence is TGTGCCAGTAGTTGGGAATCGGCCAGGGAGTCGCCTGGGGCCAACGTCCTGACTTTC.

The table lists this clone with a few counts. The rearrangement joins TRBV29-1 to TRBJ1-1; D is uncertain. V was trimmed by 2 bases and J by 6 bases, leaving 13 bases between them. The CDR3 has 13 amino acids. CDR1 and CDR2 from the germline V gene are SQVTM and ANQGSEA. This CDR3 is CSVENPVGPEAFF. The CDR3 nucleotides are TGCAGCGTTGAAAACCCCGTGGGCCCTGAAGCTTTCTTT.

This clone was counted only a few times. The CDR3 DNA reads as TGTGCCAGCAGTGAATCCGGGGTTGAGCAGTACTTC. This translates into CASSESGVEQYF. The chain joins TRBV25-1 to TRBJ2-7; perhaps TRBD2 as D (5 bases). Trimming pared 1 base from V and 7 bases from J, leaving 8 bases between. Germline CDR1 MGHDK, CDR2 SYGVNS. This CDR3 region has 12 residues.

A few counts support this clone. The chain is built from TRBV25-1 and TRBJ1-2; 7 bases agree with TRBD1. Germline V CDR1 and CDR2: MGHDK, SYGVNS. The J segment lost 6 bases and the V segment lost 6 bases, leaving 7 bases of the junction unmatched. The CDR3 is 13 amino acids. CDR3 coding DNA: TGTGCCAGCAGCGGGACAGATGTCCATGGCTACACCTTC. This sequence encodes CASSGTDVHGYTF.

The CDR3 spells CASSLGVAGETQYF. DNA for the CDR3: TGCGCCAGCAGCTTGGGGGTAGCGGGCGAGACCCAGTACTTC. The J gene is TRBJ2-5, the V gene TRBV5-1; 7 bases match TRBD2. Germline lookup yields CDR1 SGHRS and CDR2 YFSETQ. Unmatched junction bases numbered 4, after V lost 0 bases and J lost 5 bases. CDR3 length: 14 residues.

The chain links TRBV5-1 to TRBJ2-7; D not certain. CDR3 length equals 12 residues. In germline, CDR1 is SGHRS, CDR2 YFSETQ. Trimming stripped 0 bases from V and 6 bases from J, with 7 bases between. The CDR3 nucleotides are TGCGCCAGCAGCTTGGGTGGCTCCGAGCAGTACTTC. Its protein product is CASSLGGSEQYF. Variable domain in full (rest from reference TRBV5-1 and TRBJ2-7): KAGVTQTPRYLIKTRGQQVTLSCSPISGHRSVSWYQQTPGQGLQFLFEYFSETQRNKGNFPGRFSGRQFSNSRSEMNVSTLELGDSALYLCASSLGGSEQYFGPGTRLTVT.

The chain is built from TRBV6-6 and TRBJ2-7; the D is unclear. Trimming removed 5 bases at V and 2 bases at J, with 4 bases between. The CDR3 sequence is 11 residues long. CDR1 and CDR2 (germline): MNHNY, SVGAGI (reference sequence). This chain's CDR3 is CASSHTYEQYF. CDR3 DNA: TGTGCCAGCAGTCACACCTACGAGCAGTACTTC.

This clone showed up just a few times. The chain recombines TRBV5-1 with TRBJ2-1; 7 bases fit TRBD2. CDR1 and CDR2 from the germline V gene are SGHRS and YFSETQ. The CDR3 runs to 15 residues. V lost 4 bases, J lost 7 bases, and 11 bases stayed unmatched. CDR3 region: CASSEPSGYLNEQFF. As DNA, the CDR3 is TGCGCCAGCAGCGAACCTAGCGGCTACCTGAATGAGCAGTTCTTC.

This chain uses TRBV27 with TRBJ2-1, with TRBD1 matching over 9 bases. CDR1 is MNHEY and CDR2 is SMNVEV in the germline V gene (reference sequence). J lost 12 bases, V lost 5 bases, and 11 bases had no gene match. The CDR3 is 14 residues long. The CDR3 DNA reads TGTGCCAGCAGTACCGGACAGGGGCGGAGGGGGCAGTTCTTC. It specifies CASSTGQGRRGQFF.

This clone was counted a single time. The genes are TRBV11-2 and TRBJ2-3; 7 positions agree with TRBD1. The V and J ends lost 2 bases and 1 base, in that order; junction bases with no gene match: 6. The CDR3 totals 16 residues. Germline CDR1 is SGHAT and CDR2 is FQNNGV. CDR3 nucleotide sequence: TGTGCCAGCAGCTTAAGGGTCGGGACAGGCACAGATACGCAGTATTTT. It translates to CASSLRVGTGTDTQYF.

This chain connects TRBV29-1 to TRBJ1-1; D perhaps matches TRBD1 (5 bases). Germline values: CDR1 SQVTM, CDR2 ANQGSEA. V lost 7 bases, J lost 1 base, and 10 bases lay in between. CDR3 length: 12 residues. CDR3 in amino acids: CSGRTTNTEAFF. CDR3 nucleotides: TGCAGCGGCCGGACAACGAACACTGAAGCTTTCTTT.

J is TRBJ2-2 and V is TRBV5-1; no reliable D call. Deletions cut 4 bases from V and 6 bases from J, with 7 bases between. Germline V gene data show CDR1 as SGHRS and CDR2 as YFSETQ. This CDR3 is built from 12 residues. In DNA, the CDR3 is TGCGCCAGCAGCCAGCCCGCCGGGGAGCTGTTTTTT. This codes for CASSQPAGELFF.

V and J are TRBV5-6 and TRBJ1-2, with no clear D. This CDR3 region has 13 residues. In germline, CDR1 is SGHDT, CDR2 YYEEEE. Trimming left V 4 bases short and J 6 bases short, with 13 bases between. CDR3 in amino acids: CASSPGPEDGYTF. The CDR3 DNA sequence: TGTGCCAGCAGCCCTGGGCCAGAGGATGGCTACACCTTC. Together with reference TRBV5-6 and TRBJ1-2, the CDR3 gives the full variable domain: DAGVTQSPTHLIKTRGQQVTLRCSPKSGHDTVSWYQQALGQGPQFIFQYYEEEERQRGNFPDRFSGHQFPNYSSELNVNALLLGDSALYLCASSPGPEDGYTFGSGTRLTVV.

The chain employs TRBV27 and TRBJ1-1, with 9 bases that match TRBD1. The V gene's germline CDR1 is MNHEY and CDR2 SMNVEV (reference sequence). Unmatched junction bases numbered 7, after V lost 6 bases and J lost 5 bases. CDR3 length: 14 residues. CDR3 in amino acids: CASSKPGTGTEAFF. CDR3 sequence (DNA): TGTGCCAGCAGCAAACCCGGGACAGGGACTGAAGCTTTCTTT.

In its sample, this clone was seen a few times. The genes are TRBV30 and TRBJ1-1; possible D gene TRBD1, 5 bases. The CDR3 is 13 amino acids. V lost 8 bases and J 4 bases, leaving 17 bases between the germline ends. In germline, CDR1 is GTSNPN, CDR2 SVGIG (reference sequence). The DNA for the CDR3 is TGTGCCCGGAAACGGCAGGGAGGCACTGAAGCTTTCTTT. As protein: CARKRQGGTEAFF.

This clone is a singleton in its sample. The chain uses TRBV5-1 and TRBJ1-5; D unresolved. Trimming stripped 1 base from V and 9 bases from J, with 14 bases between. Germline assignment: CDR1 SGHRS and CDR2 YFSETQ. This CDR3 contains 14 residues. The CDR3 sequence: CASSLTDYGGPQHF. The CDR3 coding sequence is TGCGCCAGCAGCTTGACGGATTACGGAGGGCCCCAGCATTTT.

V and J are TRBV4-1 and TRBJ2-7; 11 bases fit TRBD2. Germline CDR1 MGHRA, CDR2 YSYEKL. The trim removed 5 bases at V and 9 bases at J, leaving 12 bases unmatched. This CDR3 is built from 15 residues. The CDR3 sequence: CASSLDTSGSMGQYF. CDR3 nucleotides: TGCGCCAGCAGCTTGGACACTAGCGGGAGCATGGGGCAGTACTTC.

The chain couples TRBV25-1 to TRBJ2-7; D gene unclear. The CDR3 spans 11 residues. Per the germline V gene, CDR1 is MGHDK and CDR2 is SYGVNS. V shed 5 bases and J shed 2 bases, with 4 bases lying between them. The CDR3 loop reads CASSHTYEQYF. CDR3 coding DNA: TGTGCCAGCAGTCACACCTACGAGCAGTACTTC.

This chain connects TRBV10-3 to TRBJ2-7, with 7 bases aligning to TRBD1. In germline, CDR1 is ENHRY, CDR2 SYGVKD. The CDR3 is 16 residues long. J was trimmed by 2 bases and V by 2 bases; bases with no gene match: 9. The DNA for the CDR3 is TGTGCCATCAGTGAGGGGTGGACAGGAGCGCCCTACGAGCAGTACTTC. It specifies CAISEGWTGAPYEQYF.

The chain employs TRBV7-9 and TRBJ2-3, with 8 bases fitting TRBD2. The CDR3 is made up of 12 amino acids. In germline, CDR1 is SEHNR, CDR2 FQNEAQ (reference sequence). V was pared by 11 bases and J by 0 bases, with 1 base of the junction left unmatched. This chain's CDR3 is CASSGSTDTQYF. The CDR3 bases are TGTGCCTCTAGCGGGAGCACAGATACGCAGTATTTT.

The V and J genes are TRBV7-9 and TRBJ1-1; D is unclear. Trimming pared 3 bases from V and 0 bases from J, leaving 11 bases between. This CDR3 has 15 amino acids. The V gene's germline CDR1 is SEHNR and CDR2 FQNEAQ (reference sequence). The CDR3 coding sequence is TGTGCCAGCAGCTTCTTTGCCGAGCTGAACACTGAAGCTTTCTTT. This sequence encodes CASSFFAELNTEAFF.

This clone showed up just a few times. The CDR3 DNA reads as TGTGCTAGTGGTTCGGACGGTAATGAAAAACTGTTTTTT. Translated, it gives CASGSDGNEKLFF. The rearrangement uses TRBV12-5 and TRBJ1-4; D not resolved. CDR1 and CDR2 (germline): LGHNT, FRNRAP. Trimming removed 4 bases from V and 4 bases from J, with 7 bases in between. The CDR3 length is 13 residues.

Of note for this clone: A read error may produce the germline difference seen at one junction end. This chain links TRBV23-1 with TRBJ2-5; a weak D match, TRBD1 (5 bases). TRBV23-1 falls under the ORF class, with uncertain function. The CDR3 spans 16 residues. The CDR3 here is CASSQTDRIIPYEQHF. In DNA, the CDR3 is TGCGCCAGCAGTCAGACCGACAGAATAATACCCTACGAGCAGCACTTC.

This clone was found a few times. This chain uses TRBV29-1 with TRBJ1-2; perhaps TRBD1 as D (5 bases). V was pared by 3 bases and J by 2 bases, with 7 bases between. There are 12 residues in the CDR3. In germline, CDR1 is SQVTM, CDR2 ANQGSEA. The CDR3: CSVDEGNYGYTF. The CDR3, as DNA: TGCAGCGTTGATGAGGGGAACTATGGCTACACCTTC.

A few counts support this clone. The rearrangement joins TRBV29-1 to TRBJ2-1, with D perhaps matching TRBD1 or TRBD2 (5 bases each). Trimming took off 3 bases at V and 8 bases at J, with 23 bases between the two ends. CDR3 length: 16 residues. Germline CDR1 and CDR2: SQVTM and ANQGSEA. This CDR3 reads CSVDGALRYGGYEQFF. The CDR3 DNA reads TGCAGCGTTGATGGGGCTTTGAGGTACGGAGGCTATGAGCAGTTCTTC.

The rearrangement links TRBV11-2 to TRBJ2-7; no clear D. V was cut by 4 bases and J by 3 bases, with 4 bases left in between. The CDR3 totals 11 residues. The germline V gene has CDR1 SGHAT and CDR2 FQNNGV. CDR3 residues: CASSSRYEQYF. For the CDR3, the DNA is TGTGCCAGCAGCTCGCGCTACGAGCAGTACTTC. The whole variable domain, filled in from reference TRBV11-2 and TRBJ2-7, reads EAGVAQSPRYKIIEKRQSVAFWCNPISGHATLYWYQQILGQGPKLLIQFQNNGVVDDSQLPKDRFSAERLKGVDSTLKIQPAKLEDSAVYLCASSSRYEQYFGPGTRLTVT.

J is TRBJ2-1 and V is TRBV29-1; D might be TRBD2 (7 bases). The germline gives CDR1 SQVTM, CDR2 ANQGSEA. The CDR3 has 13 residues. With 6 bases removed from V and 9 bases from J, the gap between germline ends came to 18 bases. CDR3 sequence reads: CSVRRGGEGEQFF. As DNA, the CDR3 is TGCAGCGTCAGGCGAGGGGGGGAGGGTGAGCAGTTCTTC.